The TCR beta chain under discussion was sequenced for a study of cytomegalovirus exposure and HLA in healthy donors. Study summary: Earlier, fewer than 130 million unique TCR beta sequences were recovered from around 180 million T cells by an analysis. An early data release held 75 million to 100 million unique TCRs from HLA-typed donors.

CDR1 is SGHTA and CDR2 is FQGTGA in the germline V gene. CDR3 size: 14 residues. J gave up 5 bases and V 5 bases, and 2 bases lay outside the gene matches. The study ran its PCR with 60 Vbeta and 13 Jbeta primers. Clones were read by immunoSEQ multiplex PCR, and TCRdb kept only the in-frame ones, dropping some. The sample has some 150,000 clones, roughly 73% seen once. This chain connects TRBV7-3 to TRBJ2-5; 13 bases map to TRBD2. This TCR derives from a man in his forties or fifties in good health and CMV-seronegative. Input material: PBMCs. CDR3 residues: CASSTGLAGETQYF. The CDR3 nucleotides read TGTGCCAGCAGCACGGGACTAGCGGGGGAGACCCAGTACTTC.